This is a list of T cell receptor beta chains from one sample in a study of technical replicates of blood from several donors. Clones were read by immunoSEQ multiplex PCR, and TCRdb kept only the in-frame ones, dropping some. The data hold tens of thousands of clones, with 92% observed a single time. The specimen sequenced was PBMCs. All receptors come from a human donor in good health. Some clones in this sample may be carry-over from other donors' samples. Both conserved end residues are part of each CDR3. D genes are given only for firm matches. Part of the rows lack a size; the others show once, few, many or a class for expanded clones.

j_gene: TRBJ2-7; d_gene: -; abundance: -; v_gene: TRBV6-5; CDR3aa: CASSYRVGASYEQYF; CDR3nt: TGTGCCAGCAGTTACCGTGTGGGGGCTAGCTACGAGCAGTACTTC
j_gene: TRBJ1-1; d_gene: -; abundance: -; v_gene: TRBV4-3; CDR3aa: CASSQDTDITLEAFF; CDR3nt: TGCGCCAGCAGCCAAGATACAGACATAACCCTTGAAGCTTTCTTT
j_gene: TRBJ2-5; d_gene: -; abundance: -; v_gene: TRBV4-3; CDR3aa: CASSQDVAGFIQETQYF; CDR3nt: TGCGCCAGCAGCCAAGATGTGGCAGGCTTCATCCAAGAGACCCAGTACTTC
j_gene: TRBJ2-4; d_gene: -; abundance: -; v_gene: TRBV9; CDR3aa: CASSVGRGGNIQYF; CDR3nt: TGTGCCAGCAGCGTAGGTCGGGGTGGAAACATTCAGTACTTC
j_gene: TRBJ2-5; d_gene: TRBD2; abundance: -; v_gene: TRBV4-3; CDR3aa: CASSQEWTSGRKVDF; CDR3nt: TGCGCCAGCAGCCAAGAGTGGACTAGCGGGAGGAAAGTTGACTTC
j_gene: TRBJ1-5; d_gene: -; abundance: few; v_gene: TRBV7-3; CDR3aa: CASSLDNNQPQHF; CDR3nt: TGTGCCAGCAGCTTAGACAATAATCAGCCCCAGCATTTT
j_gene: TRBJ1-1; d_gene: TRBD1; abundance: -; v_gene: TRBV4-3; CDR3aa: CASSHRTGNTEAFF; CDR3nt: TGCGCCAGCAGCCATAGGACAGGGAACACTGAAGCTTTCTTT
j_gene: TRBJ1-2; d_gene: -; abundance: -; v_gene: TRBV20-1; CDR3aa: CSASTTFGYTF; CDR3nt: TGCAGTGCCTCGACTACTTTTGGCTACACCTTC
j_gene: TRBJ2-7; d_gene: TRBD2; abundance: -; v_gene: TRBV13; CDR3aa: CASSDTSGRAREQYF; CDR3nt: TGTGCCAGCAGCGACACTAGCGGGAGGGCCCGGGAGCAGTACTTC
j_gene: TRBJ2-1; d_gene: TRBD2; abundance: -; v_gene: TRBV11-2; CDR3aa: CASSLTSGGAYEQFF; CDR3nt: TGTGCCAGCAGCTTAACTAGCGGGGGGGCGTATGAGCAGTTCTTC
j_gene: TRBJ2-7; d_gene: -; abundance: -; v_gene: TRBV10-2; CDR3aa: CASRPGRGPYEQYF; CDR3nt: TGCGCCAGCAGACCGGGCCGCGGGCCCTACGAGCAGTACTTC
j_gene: TRBJ1-6; d_gene: -; abundance: -; v_gene: TRBV30; CDR3aa: CAAYPQGRRPLHF; CDR3nt: TGTGCCGCCTACCCACAGGGACGAAGACCCCTCCACTTT
j_gene: TRBJ2-7; d_gene: TRBD2; abundance: -; v_gene: TRBV6-6; CDR3aa: CASRRGLADTSYEQYF; CDR3nt: TGTGCCAGCAGGCGAGGACTAGCGGACACCTCCTACGAGCAGTACTTC
j_gene: TRBJ1-1; d_gene: -; abundance: -; v_gene: TRBV20-1; CDR3aa: CSARNQGGTFF; CDR3nt: TGCAGTGCTAGAAACCAGGGTGGAACTTTCTTT
j_gene: TRBJ2-7; d_gene: TRBD2; abundance: -; v_gene: TRBV28; CDR3aa: CASSAPPGTSGGAYEQYF; CDR3nt: TGTGCCAGCAGTGCTCCGCCCGGGACTAGCGGGGGGGCCTACGAGCAGTACTTC
j_gene: TRBJ1-3; d_gene: -; abundance: -; v_gene: TRBV7-8; CDR3aa: CASSLTGTSSGNTIYF; CDR3nt: TGTGCCAGCAGCTTAACCGGGACAAGCTCTGGAAACACCATATATTTT
j_gene: TRBJ2-7; d_gene: TRBD2; abundance: -; v_gene: TRBV6-5; CDR3aa: CASRSGTSGRNEQYF; CDR3nt: TGTGCCAGCAGGTCCGGGACTAGCGGGAGGAACGAGCAGTACTTC
j_gene: TRBJ1-2; d_gene: -; abundance: -; v_gene: TRBV29-1; CDR3aa: CSAGPQGNYGYTF; CDR3nt: TGCAGCGCCGGGCCTCAGGGGAACTATGGCTACACCTTC
j_gene: TRBJ1-6; d_gene: -; abundance: -; v_gene: TRBV6-5; CDR3aa: CASSPAGYNSPLHF; CDR3nt: TGTGCCAGCTCCCCGGCGGGGTATAATTCACCCCTCCACTTT
j_gene: TRBJ1-2; d_gene: TRBD1; abundance: -; v_gene: TRBV6-1; CDR3aa: CASRERDRTNYGYTF; CDR3nt: TGTGCCAGCCGCGAAAGGGACAGAACTAACTATGGCTACACCTTC
j_gene: TRBJ1-5; d_gene: TRBD1; abundance: -; v_gene: TRBV10-1; CDR3aa: CASSWDSHSNQPQHF; CDR3nt: TGCGCCAGCTCCTGGGACAGTCATAGCAATCAGCCCCAGCATTTT
j_gene: TRBJ2-5; d_gene: TRBD1; abundance: -; v_gene: TRBV9; CDR3aa: CASSVGVGAGGETQYF; CDR3nt: TGTGCCAGCAGCGTAGGGGTCGGGGCAGGGGGAGAGACCCAGTACTTC
j_gene: TRBJ2-1; d_gene: -; abundance: -; v_gene: TRBV5-1; CDR3aa: CASSRRTDSYNEQFF; CDR3nt: TGCGCCAGCAGCCGTCGGACTGATTCCTACAATGAGCAGTTCTTC
j_gene: TRBJ1-1; d_gene: -; abundance: -; v_gene: TRBV10-3; CDR3aa: CAISESAASTEAFF; CDR3nt: TGTGCCATCAGTGAGTCTGCCGCGAGCACTGAAGCTTTCTTT
j_gene: TRBJ2-1; d_gene: TRBD2; abundance: -; v_gene: TRBV7-6; CDR3aa: CASSLDPAGSLAGPFGINEQFF; CDR3nt: TGTGCCAGCAGCTTAGACCCGGCGGGGTCGCTAGCGGGGCCCTTTGGGATCAATGAGCAGTTCTTC
j_gene: TRBJ2-1; d_gene: -; abundance: -; v_gene: TRBV2; CDR3aa: CASSALGAGNEQFF; CDR3nt: TGTGCCAGCAGCGCCCTGGGGGCGGGTAATGAGCAGTTCTTC
j_gene: TRBJ2-6; d_gene: -; abundance: once; v_gene: TRBV12-5; CDR3aa: CASGSYSQYSSGANVLTF; CDR3nt: TGTGCTAGTGGTTCGTACAGTCAGTATAGCTCTGGGGCCAACGTCCTGACTTTC
j_gene: TRBJ2-1; d_gene: -; abundance: -; v_gene: TRBV2; CDR3aa: CASSTRQNNEQFF; CDR3nt: TGTGCCAGCAGTACGCGACAGAACAATGAGCAGTTCTTC
j_gene: TRBJ2-2; d_gene: -; abundance: -; v_gene: TRBV10-3; CDR3aa: CAISDAWGGLSGELFF; CDR3nt: TGTGCCATCAGTGACGCTTGGGGGGGCCTATCCGGGGAGCTGTTTTTT
j_gene: TRBJ1-5; d_gene: -; abundance: -; v_gene: TRBV6-5; CDR3aa: CASSPGAGIPQHF; CDR3nt: TGTGCCAGCAGCCCCGGCGCGGGTATTCCCCAGCATTTT
j_gene: TRBJ2-5; d_gene: -; abundance: -; v_gene: TRBV5-4; CDR3aa: CASSPSPGQQETQYF; CDR3nt: TGTGCCAGCAGTCCCTCACCTGGACAGCAAGAGACCCAGTACTTC
j_gene: TRBJ2-7; d_gene: -; abundance: -; v_gene: TRBV27; CDR3aa: CASSSLLTNEQYF; CDR3nt: TGTGCCAGCAGTTCCCTTTTGACAAACGAGCAGTACTTC
j_gene: TRBJ1-1; d_gene: -; abundance: -; v_gene: TRBV9; CDR3aa: CASSVVQTGEAFF; CDR3nt: TGTGCCAGCAGCGTAGTCCAGACCGGGGAAGCTTTCTTT
j_gene: TRBJ1-4; d_gene: TRBD1; abundance: -; v_gene: TRBV5-4; CDR3aa: CASSSNRGREEKLFF; CDR3nt: TGTGCCAGCAGCTCGAACAGGGGGCGCGAGGAAAAACTGTTTTTT
j_gene: TRBJ2-1; d_gene: TRBD2; abundance: -; v_gene: TRBV7-7; CDR3aa: CASSLAPSGGGSYNEQFF; CDR3nt: TGTGCCAGCAGCTTAGCGCCTAGCGGGGGTGGCTCCTACAATGAGCAGTTCTTC
j_gene: TRBJ2-2; d_gene: -; abundance: -; v_gene: TRBV7-9; CDR3aa: CASSPLETGELFF; CDR3nt: TGTGCCAGCAGCCCTCTTGAGACCGGGGAGCTGTTTTTT
j_gene: TRBJ2-7; d_gene: TRBD1; abundance: once; v_gene: TRBV6-1; CDR3aa: CASRPRQGSEQYF; CDR3nt: TGTGCCAGCAGGCCGAGACAGGGGTCCGAGCAGTACTTC
j_gene: TRBJ1-2; d_gene: -; abundance: -; v_gene: TRBV19; CDR3aa: CASSSQGREGYTF; CDR3nt: TGTGCCAGTAGTTCCCAGGGGCGAGAGGGCTACACCTTC
j_gene: TRBJ2-7; d_gene: -; abundance: -; v_gene: TRBV7-2; CDR3aa: CASSSRQSHSYEQYF; CDR3nt: TGTGCCAGCAGCTCCAGACAGTCCCACTCCTACGAGCAGTACTTC
j_gene: TRBJ2-1; d_gene: TRBD1; abundance: -; v_gene: TRBV2; CDR3aa: CASMRTGNNEQFF; CDR3nt: TGTGCCAGCATGAGGACAGGGAACAATGAGCAGTTCTTC
j_gene: TRBJ2-7; d_gene: -; abundance: once; v_gene: TRBV6-1; CDR3aa: CASSEGGTAYEQYF; CDR3nt: TGTGCCAGCAGTGAAGGCGGGACAGCCTACGAGCAGTACTTC
j_gene: TRBJ2-1; d_gene: -; abundance: -; v_gene: TRBV11-1; CDR3aa: CASSRRDTAYNEQFF; CDR3nt: TGTGCCAGCAGCCGCCGGGACACCGCCTACAATGAGCAGTTCTTC
j_gene: TRBJ2-1; d_gene: -; abundance: -; v_gene: TRBV4-3; CDR3aa: CASRLRAGGEQFF; CDR3nt: TGCGCCAGCAGGCTACGGGCTGGCGGGGAGCAGTTCTTC
j_gene: TRBJ1-4; d_gene: TRBD1; abundance: -; v_gene: TRBV6-1; CDR3aa: CASSAGGTNEKLFF; CDR3nt: TGTGCCAGCAGTGCAGGGGGAACTAATGAAAAACTGTTTTTT
j_gene: TRBJ1-4; d_gene: -; abundance: -; v_gene: TRBV6-6; CDR3aa: CASRRDGGDRFEKLFF; CDR3nt: TGTGCCAGCAGGCGAGATGGGGGGGATCGGTTTGAAAAACTGTTTTTT
j_gene: TRBJ1-1; d_gene: TRBD1; abundance: -; v_gene: TRBV6-1; CDR3aa: CASRTTGGGTEAFF; CDR3nt: TGTGCCAGCAGGACGACAGGGGGAGGCACTGAAGCTTTCTTT
j_gene: TRBJ2-3; d_gene: -; abundance: -; v_gene: TRBV19; CDR3aa: CASTGQAGPDTQYF; CDR3nt: TGTGCCAGTACTGGCCAGGCTGGGCCAGATACGCAGTATTTT
j_gene: TRBJ2-2; d_gene: TRBD1; abundance: -; v_gene: TRBV5-1; CDR3aa: CASSLKKTGGNTGELFF; CDR3nt: TGCGCCAGCAGCTTGAAAAAGACAGGGGGAAACACCGGGGAGCTGTTTTTT
j_gene: TRBJ2-5; d_gene: -; abundance: -; v_gene: TRBV9; CDR3aa: CASSVGQIQETQYF; CDR3nt: TGTGCCAGCAGCGTAGGGCAGATACAAGAGACCCAGTACTTC
j_gene: TRBJ2-5; d_gene: TRBD1; abundance: once; v_gene: TRBV5-4; CDR3aa: CASSLDLTGGGQETQYF; CDR3nt: TGTGCCAGCAGCTTGGATTTGACAGGGGGTGGCCAAGAGACCCAGTACTTC
j_gene: TRBJ2-1; d_gene: -; abundance: -; v_gene: TRBV5-6; CDR3aa: CASSRAGRGANEQFF; CDR3nt: TGTGCCAGCAGCCGAGCGGGCCGCGGGGCGAATGAGCAGTTCTTC
j_gene: TRBJ2-3; d_gene: TRBD1; abundance: -; v_gene: TRBV18; CDR3aa: CASSGQGASDTQYF; CDR3nt: TGTGCCAGCTCCGGACAGGGGGCATCAGATACGCAGTATTTT
j_gene: TRBJ1-2; d_gene: -; abundance: -; v_gene: TRBV27; CDR3aa: CASRDGTPNGGYTF; CDR3nt: TGTGCCAGCAGGGATGGGACACCCAACGGGGGCTACACCTTC
j_gene: TRBJ1-1; d_gene: -; abundance: -; v_gene: TRBV18; CDR3aa: CASSPSWETEAFF; CDR3nt: TGTGCCAGCTCACCAAGTTGGGAGACTGAAGCTTTCTTT
j_gene: TRBJ2-7; d_gene: -; abundance: -; v_gene: TRBV7-2; CDR3aa: CASSLVQGTTYEQYF; CDR3nt: TGTGCCAGCAGCTTAGTCCAGGGAACCACCTACGAGCAGTACTTC
j_gene: TRBJ1-1; d_gene: -; abundance: -; v_gene: TRBV18; CDR3aa: CASSSRGGPNTEAFF; CDR3nt: TGTGCCAGCTCATCTCGCGGGGGCCCGAACACTGAAGCTTTCTTT